This T cell receptor (beta chain) was identified in a study of HIV-infected patients and healthy controls. Study-level points and caveats: MAIT alpha-chain CDR3s were frequent in healthy controls, depleted in HIV+. Untreated HIV+ repertoires had roughly threefold fewer distinct CDR3s and lower Shannon diversity than healthy controls.

This clonotype is categorized as medium-sized (0.01 to 0.1%). The target antigen is unknown. Alpha and beta constant-region primers primed reverse transcription of about 500 ng RNA. Each of the alpha and beta chains got its own library through chain-specific third strand synthesis with indices. In TCRdb, the 5' RACE reads were re-called with MiXCR into one record per CDR3 protein. Here the sample spans about 10,000 distinct CDR3 sequences, around 8% being singletons. Whole blood was used without fractionation, so all unsorted peripheral T cells were included. The germline gives CDR1 DFQATT, CDR2 SNEGSKA (reference sequence). This CDR3 has 15 amino acids. V was shortened by 6 bases and J by 6 bases, with 23 bases between the two germline ends.

This receptor was taken from an adult in good health. Sequencing was carried out using blood. The chain couples TRBV20-1 to TRBJ2-5; a possible D gene is TRBD1 (5 bases). CDR3 in amino acids: CSASPDSLSRKTQYF. The CDR3 DNA reads TGCAGTGCCAGTCCCGACAGCCTTTCGCGCAAGACCCAGTACTTC.